This T cell receptor (beta chain) was captured in a study of T cells in Graves' hyperthyroidism and ophthalmopathy. Study in general: Peripheral blood was drawn at first diagnosis, prior to all treatment.

Researchers took RNA transcripts and amplified the TCR beta CDR3 regions from them. During a first-round RT-PCR of the TCR CDR3, the HTBI primer set was used. In TCRdb, the multiplex PCR reads were re-called with MiXCR into one record per CDR3 protein. Of some 460,000 distinct CDR3 sequences listed, roughly 14% are singletons. The PBMCs studied were ones that came from roughly 11 ml fresh peripheral blood. Germline loops: CDR1 GTSNPN, CDR2 SVGIG (reference sequence). The V end lost 8 bases, the J end lost 6 bases, and 17 bases lay between the germline ends. The CDR3 runs to 12 residues. Regarding the study as a whole: A median around 5.9 months before onset, the model predicted ophthalmopathy.

This clonotype was seen ten or more times. The antigen is unknown. The clonotype originates from a young woman with Graves' hyperthyroidism. The V and J genes are TRBV30 and TRBJ2-7; D is perhaps TRBD2 (7 bases). Input material: blood. The CDR3 loop is CAATGGPLEQYF. CDR3 nucleotide sequence: TGTGCCGCTACGGGGGGCCCCCTCGAGCAGTACTTC.